Ten or more counts support the clone carrying this TCR beta chain. TCRdb recomputed calls from the 5' RACE reads with MiXCR, one row per CDR3 protein. The table lists some 210,000 distinct CDR3 sequences, approximately 15% of them singletons. This record belongs to a study of identical twins. Germline V CDR1 and CDR2: ENHRY, SYGVKD. The CDR3 spans 12 residues. V dropped 4 bases and J dropped 7 bases, with 11 bases sitting between them. These data are also associated with another study on T cells expressing NK-cell markers.

Source material: CD8+ T cells sorted from blood. The V gene is TRBV10-3, the J gene TRBJ2-7; D is undetermined. The clonotype comes from a woman aged 18 to 35 in good health. Here the CDR3 reads CAISGNTREQYF. CDR3 bases: TGTGCCATCAGTGGAAATACCCGGGAGCAGTACTTC.